What follows are 3 T cell receptor beta chains derived from one specimen sequenced in a study of T cell responses to AZD1222 COVID-19 vaccine. Clones were sequenced by immunoSEQ multiplex PCR, and TCRdb holds only the in-frame ones, with some missing. The sample consists of approximately 79,000 clones, around 85% of them appearing once. Sequencing was performed on peripheral blood, taken on day 0 of AZD1222 vaccination. These receptors were taken from an adult in good health.

V gene TRBV7-7 combines with J gene TRBJ2-5, with 9 bases matching TRBD1. The CDR3 totals 15 residues. CDR1 is SSHAT, CDR2 FNYEAQ, per germline (reference sequence). After removal of 5 bases from V and 4 bases from J, the junction contained 8 bases not matched to a gene. The CDR3 here is CASSLTGGLLETQYF. The CDR3 nucleotides read TGTGCCAGCAGCCTCACAGGGGGCTTATTAGAGACCCAGTACTTC.

The chain recombines TRBV3-1 (or the pseudogene TRBV3-2) with TRBJ1-1, with D maybe TRBD1 (5 bases). The ends were cut back, 4 bases at V and 5 bases at J, with 11 bases in the middle. In germline, CDR1 is LGHDT, CDR2 YNNKEL (reference sequence). There are 13 residues in the CDR3. The CDR3 loop is CASSPQGWTEAFF. In DNA, the CDR3 is TGTGCCAGCAGCCCCCAGGGTTGGACTGAAGCTTTCTTT.

The chain carries TRBV28 and TRBJ2-6, with D tentatively TRBD1 or TRBD2 (5 bases each). The CDR3 runs 15 residues. Germline lookup yields CDR1 MDHEN and CDR2 SYDVKM. V shed 6 bases and J shed 0 bases, with 9 bases lying between them. The CDR3 DNA sequence: TGTGCCAGCAGCCGGGGCGGCTCTGGGGCCAACGTCCTGACTTTC. Amino acids: CASSRGGSGANVLTF.